This TCR beta chain was found in a study of human T cells and chemical hapten exposure. Overall study: There were weekly diphenylcyclopropenone doses to the scalp for patients throughout the roughly 25-week study. Points from the study as a whole: Patch test score rose with PT1 expanded TCRs, significant at 8, 16, 32, not 4. Large CDR3 similarity clusters arose significantly more often from expanded TCRs than from controls.

This sample's time point: patch test 2, 6 weeks after DPC sensitization. The sample's treatment: therapeutic diphenylcyclopropenone sensitization with weekly scalp DPC. Samples of blood were obtained prior to the application of each patch test. The CDR3 loop spans 11 amino acids. One entry per CDR3 protein, called by TCRdb with MiXCR from the RACE reads. Seen here are just over 40,000 distinct CDR3 sequences, approximately 3.3% observed once, and the top ten hold approximately 6.7%. This clonotype has just one count. Antigen unknown. A read error is possible here, since a much larger clone lies one base away.

This TCR derives from a man aged 40-49 years with alopecia areata. Some clones in this sample may be carry-over from other donors' samples. This specimen consisted of whole blood, obtained in connection with sensitization to the hapten diphenylcyclopropenone (DPC). The J gene is TRBJ2-7, the V gene TRBV12-3 or TRBV12-4; D is unclear. CDR3 sequence (DNA): TGTGCCAGCAGTACGAGGTACGAGCAGTGCTTC. Protein: CASSTRYEQCF.